This is a list of T cell receptor beta chains from one sample in a study of cytomegalovirus exposure and HLA in healthy donors. TCRdb's table, derived via immunoSEQ multiplex PCR, lists solely in-frame clones and lacks some. The repertoire holds under 250,000 clones, with about 80% as singletons. The sequenced sample was PBMCs. Receptors were obtained from a woman aged 25 to 39 in good health and CMV-seronegative. The CDR3 runs from the conserved cysteine through the conserved F or W. Each record gives: V gene, clone size, J gene, D gene, CDR3 protein, CDR3 DNA. The D gene is left open where the match is weak. Only part of the rows carry a size: once, few, many, or a class if the clone is expanded.

TRBV30,NA,TRBJ2-2,NA,CAWTGFNTGELFF,TGTGCCTGGACAGGATTTAACACCGGGGAGCTGTTTTTT
TRBV9,NA,TRBJ2-3,TRBD2,CASRLADWGTDTQYF,TGTGCCAGTAGACTAGCGGACTGGGGCACAGATACGCAGTATTTT
TRBV30,NA,TRBJ2-7,TRBD2,CAWSGWRGEYEQYF,TGTGCCTGGAGCGGGTGGCGGGGGGAGTACGAGCAGTACTTC
TRBV5-4,NA,TRBJ2-7,NA,CASSFMGSRHEQYF,TGTGCCAGCAGCTTTATGGGGAGTCGGCACGAGCAGTACTTC
TRBV30,NA,TRBJ1-2,NA,CASPGGPYYGYTF,TGTGCCTCCCCCGGGGGGCCTTACTATGGCTACACCTTC
TRBV7-2,NA,TRBJ2-7,TRBD1,CASSLMGQTGNEQYF,TGTGCCAGCAGCTTAATGGGACAGACTGGCAACGAGCAGTACTTC
TRBV5-6,NA,TRBJ2-7,TRBD2,CASSLQTSGNYEQYF,TGTGCCAGCAGCCTCCAGACTAGCGGGAACTACGAGCAGTACTTC
TRBV6-5,NA,TRBJ1-1,NA,CASSPLEKEAFF,TGTGCCAGCAGTCCCCTAGAGAAAGAAGCTTTCTTT
TRBV5-6,NA,TRBJ2-4,TRBD1,CASSWQGDKNIQYF,TGTGCCAGCAGCTGGCAGGGGGACAAAAACATTCAGTACTTC
TRBV6-5,NA,TRBJ2-7,NA,CASSIATDLGYEQYF,TGTGCCAGCAGTATCGCGACAGACCTTGGGTACGAGCAGTACTTC
TRBV5-6,NA,TRBJ1-2,TRBD1,CASSSVPGTAYGYTF,TGTGCCAGCAGCTCGGTTCCCGGGACAGCTTATGGCTACACCTTC
TRBV11-2,NA,TRBJ2-1,NA,CASSLGVAVYNEQFF,TGTGCCAGCAGCTTAGGGGTAGCGGTTTACAATGAGCAGTTCTTC
TRBV4-1,NA,TRBJ1-1,NA,CASSQGAERAEAFF,TGCGCCAGCAGCCAGGGGGCTGAGAGGGCTGAAGCTTTCTTT
TRBV9,few,TRBJ2-3,NA,CASSVKGALADTQYF,TGTGCCAGCAGCGTTAAGGGAGCCCTCGCAGATACGCAGTATTTT
TRBV27,NA,TRBJ2-4,TRBD1,CASSGQGDIQYF,TGTGCCAGCAGTGGACAGGGTGACATTCAGTACTTC
TRBV27,NA,TRBJ2-2,NA,CASRQGRNTGELFF,TGTGCCAGCCGGCAGGGCCGGAACACCGGGGAGCTGTTTTTT
TRBV6-1,NA,TRBJ2-1,TRBD1,CASSEEEAGQEMYNEQFF,TGTGCCAGCAGTGAAGAGGAGGCGGGACAGGAGATGTACAATGAGCAGTTCTTC
TRBV14,NA,TRBJ2-7,TRBD1,CASSWDRASEQYF,TGTGCCAGCAGCTGGGACAGGGCGTCCGAGCAGTACTTC
TRBV10-3,NA,TRBJ2-2,NA,CAISDQGQYTGELFF,TGTGCCATCAGTGATCAAGGACAGTACACCGGGGAGCTGTTTTTT
TRBV28,NA,TRBJ2-7,NA,CASSLVSGPVRGQYF,TGTGCCAGCTCCCTCGTCAGCGGGCCTGTGAGGGGGCAGTACTTC
TRBV13,NA,TRBJ1-4,NA,CASSLTGEGEKLFF,TGTGCCAGCAGCTTAACCGGGGAAGGTGAAAAACTGTTTTTT
TRBV7-2,NA,TRBJ1-2,NA,CASSVYRDGYTF,TGTGCCAGCAGCGTATACAGGGATGGCTACACCTTC
TRBV5-4,NA,TRBJ2-3,NA,CASSPVRGGLTDTQYF,TGTGCCAGCAGCCCAGTTCGCGGAGGCCTTACAGATACGCAGTATTTT
TRBV7-3,NA,TRBJ2-1,TRBD1,CASSPTGDDEQFF,TGTGCCAGCAGCCCGACAGGGGACGATGAGCAGTTCTTC
TRBV18,NA,TRBJ2-1,NA,CASSPSGDEQFF,TGTGCCAGCTCACCAAGCGGTGATGAGCAGTTCTTC
TRBV6-4,NA,TRBJ2-1,NA,CASSDWQGSSYNEQFF,TGTGCCAGCAGTGACTGGCAGGGGAGCTCCTACAATGAGCAGTTCTTC
TRBV4-1,NA,TRBJ1-2,TRBD1,CASSPRTGVPYGYTF,TGCGCCAGCAGCCCGCGGACAGGGGTGCCCTATGGCTACACCTTC
TRBV5-6,few,TRBJ1-1,NA,CASSLMAGLVNTEAFF,TGTGCCAGCAGCCTCATGGCAGGGCTAGTGAACACTGAAGCTTTCTTT
TRBV5-1,NA,TRBJ2-1,TRBD2,CASSTGTSGSFYNEQFF,TGCGCCAGCAGCACAGGGACTAGCGGGAGCTTCTACAATGAGCAGTTCTTC
TRBV7-8,NA,TRBJ1-2,NA,CASSLSGGGYGYTF,TGTGCCAGCAGCTTATCCGGGGGGGGTTATGGCTACACCTTC
TRBV5-1,few,TRBJ2-5,TRBD1,CASRLTGVQETQYF,TGCGCCAGCAGACTAACAGGGGTCCAAGAGACCCAGTACTTC
TRBV5-1,NA,TRBJ1-6,NA,CASSLTPVLDNSPLHF,TGCGCCAGCAGCTTGACTCCGGTTTTGGATAATTCACCCCTCCACTTT
TRBV6-6,once,TRBJ2-7,NA,CASRSQGGRYEQYF,TGTGCCAGCAGATCCCAGGGGGGCCGGTACGAGCAGTACTTC
TRBV5-1,NA,TRBJ2-7,TRBD1,CASSGGQASYEQYF,TGCGCCAGCAGCGGTGGACAGGCCTCCTACGAGCAGTACTTC
TRBV6-5,NA,TRBJ2-3,NA,CASSYLDYTDTQYF,TGTGCCAGCAGTTACCTGGACTACACAGATACGCAGTATTTT
TRBV7-7,NA,TRBJ2-1,NA,CASSLGGGSLHEQFF,TGTGCTAGCAGCTTGGGCGGCGGGTCTTTGCATGAGCAGTTCTTC
TRBV5-8,NA,TRBJ1-1,TRBD1,CASSYWTGRGGTEAFF,TGTGCCAGCAGCTACTGGACAGGGCGGGGTGGCACTGAAGCTTTCTTT
TRBV7-6,once,TRBJ2-6,NA,CASSLWGHKSSGANVLTF,TGTGCCAGCAGCTTATGGGGACACAAATCCTCTGGGGCCAACGTCCTGACTTTC
TRBV5-8,NA,TRBJ2-1,TRBD2,CASSVGLALNEQFF,TGTGCCAGCAGCGTTGGACTAGCGTTGAATGAGCAGTTCTTC
TRBV27,NA,TRBJ2-1,NA,CASSFSPEGLVEQFF,TGTGCCAGCAGTTTCTCCCCGGAGGGCCTTGTTGAGCAGTTCTTC
TRBV7-2,NA,TRBJ1-4,TRBD1,CASSLWGTDPTNEKLFF,TGTGCCAGCAGCTTATGGGGGACAGACCCAACTAATGAAAAACTGTTTTTT
TRBV6-5,NA,TRBJ1-2,TRBD1,CASSDRDYGYTF,TGTGCCAGCAGTGACAGGGACTATGGCTACACCTTC
TRBV9,NA,TRBJ2-5,TRBD2,CASSVGLAGTETQYF,TGTGCCAGCAGCGTAGGGTTAGCGGGGACCGAGACCCAGTACTTC
TRBV6-6,NA,TRBJ2-7,TRBD2,CASSYSAGVWDEQYF,TGTGCCAGCAGTTACTCAGCGGGGGTCTGGGACGAGCAGTACTTC
TRBV7-9,NA,TRBJ1-1,NA,CASRTTGGNTEAFF,TGTGCCAGCCGAACGACCGGGGGGAACACTGAAGCTTTCTTT
TRBV5-1,NA,TRBJ1-5,TRBD1,CASSGGQGLNQPQHF,TGCGCCAGCAGCGGGGGACAGGGACTCAATCAGCCCCAGCATTTT
TRBV5-4,NA,TRBJ2-1,NA,CASSWYDRRANEQFF,TGTGCCAGCAGCTGGTACGACAGGAGAGCCAATGAGCAGTTCTTC
TRBV6-5,NA,TRBJ2-7,NA,CASSYRGRGYEQYF,TGTGCCAGCAGTTACAGGGGACGGGGGTACGAGCAGTACTTC
TRBV29-1,NA,TRBJ1-1,NA,CSVEAGARGTEAFF,TGCAGCGTTGAGGCGGGCGCCAGGGGCACTGAAGCTTTCTTT
TRBV11-1,NA,TRBJ2-5,NA,CASSLGFEATQYF,TGTGCCAGCAGCTTAGGCTTCGAGGCGACCCAGTACTTC
TRBV28,NA,TRBJ1-1,NA,CASSPRYIEAFF,TGTGCCAGCAGTCCTAGATACATTGAAGCTTTCTTT